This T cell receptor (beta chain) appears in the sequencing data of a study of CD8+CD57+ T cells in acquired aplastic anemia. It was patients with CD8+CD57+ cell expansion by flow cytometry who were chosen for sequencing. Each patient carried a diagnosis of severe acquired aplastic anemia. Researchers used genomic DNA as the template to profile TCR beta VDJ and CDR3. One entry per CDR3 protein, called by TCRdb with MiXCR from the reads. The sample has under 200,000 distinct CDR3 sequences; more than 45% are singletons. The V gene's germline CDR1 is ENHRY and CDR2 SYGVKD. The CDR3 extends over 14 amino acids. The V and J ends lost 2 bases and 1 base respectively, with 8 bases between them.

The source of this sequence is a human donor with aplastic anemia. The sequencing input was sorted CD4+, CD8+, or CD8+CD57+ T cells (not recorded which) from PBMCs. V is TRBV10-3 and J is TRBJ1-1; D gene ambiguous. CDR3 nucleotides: TGTGCCATCAGTGAGGGGCAGTGGAACACTGAAGCTTTCTTT. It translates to CAISEGQWNTEAFF.